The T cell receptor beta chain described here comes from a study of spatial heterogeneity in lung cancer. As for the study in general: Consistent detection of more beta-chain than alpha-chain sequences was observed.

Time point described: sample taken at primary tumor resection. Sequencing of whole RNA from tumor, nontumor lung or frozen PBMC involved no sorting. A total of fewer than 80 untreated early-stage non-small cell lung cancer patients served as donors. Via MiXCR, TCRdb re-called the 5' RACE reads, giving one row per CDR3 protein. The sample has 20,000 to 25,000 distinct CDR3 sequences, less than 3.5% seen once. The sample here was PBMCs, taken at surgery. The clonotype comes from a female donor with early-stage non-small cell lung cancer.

DNA of the CDR3: TGTGCCAGCAGTGAACGGAGGGGCGCTTCTGAAAAACTGTTTTTT. Its protein product is CASSERRGASEKLFF. This chain joins TRBV6-1 and TRBJ1-4; D is perhaps TRBD1 (5 bases). From germline, CDR1 is MNHNS and CDR2 SASEGT. This CDR3 contains 15 residues. Trimming took off 2 bases at V and 7 bases at J, with 14 bases between the two ends.